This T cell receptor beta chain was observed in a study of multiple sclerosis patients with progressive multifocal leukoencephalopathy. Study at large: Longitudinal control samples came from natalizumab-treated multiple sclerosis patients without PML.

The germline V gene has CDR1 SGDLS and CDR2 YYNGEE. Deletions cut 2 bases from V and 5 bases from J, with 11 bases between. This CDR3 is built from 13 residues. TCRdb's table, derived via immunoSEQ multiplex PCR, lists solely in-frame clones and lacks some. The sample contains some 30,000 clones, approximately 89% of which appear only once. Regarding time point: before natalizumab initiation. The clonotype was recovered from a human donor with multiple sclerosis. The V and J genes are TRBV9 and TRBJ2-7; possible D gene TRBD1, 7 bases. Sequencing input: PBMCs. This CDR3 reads CASSVQGGHEQYF. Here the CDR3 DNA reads TGTGCCAGCAGCGTCCAGGGGGGCCACGAGCAGTACTTC.